The clone carrying this TCR beta chain was seen at least ten times. Antigen: not known. This sample is part of a study of spatial heterogeneity in lung cancer. Each CDR3 protein gets one entry after TCRdb re-called the 5' RACE reads with MiXCR. This sample has 8,000 or so distinct CDR3 sequences, with about 7.7% found just once. The study, taken as a whole, reports: Tracking of tumor mutation counts was seen in expanded intratumoral alpha and beta TCR counts.

Described time point: sample taken at primary tumor resection. The donor group consisted of under 95 patients who had untreated, early-stage non-small cell lung cancer. Sequencing covered unsorted whole RNA taken from tumor, nontumor lung or frozen PBMC. V lost 7 bases, J lost 2 bases, and 9 bases stayed unmatched. Germline-derived CDR1 and CDR2 are SGHTS and YDEGEE. The CDR3 is 14 amino acids. The chain recombines TRBV5-8 with TRBJ2-7, with 7 bases aligning to TRBD2. The TCR sequence derives from a male donor with early-stage non-small cell lung cancer. Sequenced material: lung tumor tissue, taken at surgery. In DNA form, the CDR3 reads TGTGCCAGCCTTTCCCGCCGGGGGGCCTACGAGCAGTACTTC. It specifies CASLSRRGAYEQYF.